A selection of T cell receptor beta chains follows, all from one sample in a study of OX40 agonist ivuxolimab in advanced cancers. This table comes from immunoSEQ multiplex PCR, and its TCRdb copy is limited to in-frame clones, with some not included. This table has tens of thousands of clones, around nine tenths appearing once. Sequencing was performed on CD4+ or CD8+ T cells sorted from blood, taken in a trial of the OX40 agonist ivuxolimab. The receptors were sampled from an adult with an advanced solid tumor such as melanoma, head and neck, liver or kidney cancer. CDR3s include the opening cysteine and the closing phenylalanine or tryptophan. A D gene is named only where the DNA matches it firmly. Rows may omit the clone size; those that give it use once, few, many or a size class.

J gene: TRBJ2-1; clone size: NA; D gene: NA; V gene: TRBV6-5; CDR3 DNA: TGTGCCAGCACCGAGGAGGGCCGGTCCAATGAGCAGTTCTTC; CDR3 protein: CASTEEGRSNEQFF
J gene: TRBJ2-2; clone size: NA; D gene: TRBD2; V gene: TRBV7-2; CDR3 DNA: TGTGCCAGCAGCCCTGGTCTCCTTCCCGGGGGGGGGACCGGGGAGCTGTTTTTT; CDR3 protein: CASSPGLLPGGGTGELFF
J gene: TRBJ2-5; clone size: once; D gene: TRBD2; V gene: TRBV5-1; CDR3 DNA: TGCGCCAGCAGCCTGTTCGGACGTGCGGGACTAGGAGGGGAGACCCAGTACTTC; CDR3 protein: CASSLFGRAGLGGETQYF
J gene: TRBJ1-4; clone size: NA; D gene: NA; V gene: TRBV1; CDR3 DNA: TGCACCAGCAACCCTGGGACGGCAACTAATGAAAAACTGTTTTTT; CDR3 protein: CTSNPGTATNEKLFF
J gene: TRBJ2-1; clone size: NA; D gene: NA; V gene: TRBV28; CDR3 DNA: TGTGCCAGCAGTTTTGCAGGAGCCTACAATGAGCAGTTCTTC; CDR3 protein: CASSFAGAYNEQFF
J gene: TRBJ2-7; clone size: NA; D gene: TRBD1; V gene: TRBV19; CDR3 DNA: TGTGCCAGTAGTATAATGAGACAGGGGGATTACGAGCAGTACTTC; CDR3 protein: CASSIMRQGDYEQYF
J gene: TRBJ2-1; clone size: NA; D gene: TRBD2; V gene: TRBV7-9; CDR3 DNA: TGTGCCAGCAGCTTAGGGGGTAGCGGGAGAATCAATGAGCAGTTCTTC; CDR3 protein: CASSLGGSGRINEQFF
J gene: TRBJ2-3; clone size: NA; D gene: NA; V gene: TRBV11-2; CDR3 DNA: TGTGCCAGCAGCTCAAGGCGGGGAATTCGGCCAGATACGCAGTATTTT; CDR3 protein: CASSSRRGIRPDTQYF
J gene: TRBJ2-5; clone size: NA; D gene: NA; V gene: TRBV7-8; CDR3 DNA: TGTGCCAGCAGCTTAGCGGTTTTCGGCGGTCAAGAGACCCAGTACTTC; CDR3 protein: CASSLAVFGGQETQYF
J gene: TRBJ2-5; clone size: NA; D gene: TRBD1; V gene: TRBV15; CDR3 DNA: TGTGCCACCAGCAGAGCCGGACAGGGGATGTCAGAGACCCAGTACTTC; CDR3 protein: CATSRAGQGMSETQYF
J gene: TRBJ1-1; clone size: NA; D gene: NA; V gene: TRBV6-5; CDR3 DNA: TGTGCCAGCAGTTACAGGCTCCACCATGAAGCTTTCTTT; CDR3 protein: CASSYRLHHEAFF
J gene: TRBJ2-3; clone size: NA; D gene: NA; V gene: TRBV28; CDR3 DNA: TGTGCCAGCAGCCTAAAGCGAGGCCCCTCCATCACGCAGTATTTT; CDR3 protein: CASSLKRGPSITQYF
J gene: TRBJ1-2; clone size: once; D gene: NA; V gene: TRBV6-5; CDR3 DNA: TGTGCCAGCAATACGAGGAGGCACGGCGGTCGGGGCTACACCTTC; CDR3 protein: CASNTRRHGGRGYTF
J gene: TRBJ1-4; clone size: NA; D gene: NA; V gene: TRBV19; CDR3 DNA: TGTGCCAGTAGTCGGGGACGGGGGCTTAATGAAAAACTGTTTTTT; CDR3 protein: CASSRGRGLNEKLFF
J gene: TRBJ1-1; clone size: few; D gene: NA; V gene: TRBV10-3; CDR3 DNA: TGTGCCATCAGTGAGTCGGGGCAGACCACTGAAGCTTTCTTT; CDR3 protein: CAISESGQTTEAFF
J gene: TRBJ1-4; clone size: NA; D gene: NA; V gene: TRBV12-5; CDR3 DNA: TGTGCTAGTGGTTTGGTACCATCGCGGTCAGGGATTAATGAAAAACTGTTTTTT; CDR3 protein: CASGLVPSRSGINEKLFF
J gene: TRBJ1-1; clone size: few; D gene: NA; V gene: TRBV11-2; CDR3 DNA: TGTGCCAGCAGCTTCCGGGGAGAGAACACTGAAGCTTTCTTT; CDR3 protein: CASSFRGENTEAFF
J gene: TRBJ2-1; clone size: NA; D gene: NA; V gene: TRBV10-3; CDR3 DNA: TGTGCCATCAGTCTGGGCAATGAGCAGTTCTTC; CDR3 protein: CAISLGNEQFF
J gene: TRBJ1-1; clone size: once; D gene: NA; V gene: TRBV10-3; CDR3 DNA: TGTGCCATCAGTGTTCGGGGGGACACTGAAGCTTTCTTT; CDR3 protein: CAISVRGDTEAFF
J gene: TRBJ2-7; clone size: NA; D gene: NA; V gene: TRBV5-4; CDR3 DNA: TGTGCCAGCAGCTTTAGCGGAGGTGGAGAGCAGTACTTC; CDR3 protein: CASSFSGGGEQYF
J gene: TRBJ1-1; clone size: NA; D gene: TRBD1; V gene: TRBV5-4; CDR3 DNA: TGTGCCAGCAGCTTGGAGGGGGCGCGGGGCACTGAAGCTTTCTTT; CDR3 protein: CASSLEGARGTEAFF
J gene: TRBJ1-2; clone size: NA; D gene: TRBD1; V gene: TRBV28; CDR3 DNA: TGTGCCAGCAGCTCCGGGACAGAGTCTTATGGCTACACCTTC; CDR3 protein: CASSSGTESYGYTF
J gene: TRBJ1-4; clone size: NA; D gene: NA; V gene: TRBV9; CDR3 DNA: TGTGCCAGCAGCACCACCTCAGGGGAAAAACTGTTTTTT; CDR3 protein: CASSTTSGEKLFF
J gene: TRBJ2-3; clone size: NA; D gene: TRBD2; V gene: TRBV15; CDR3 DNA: TGTGCCACCAGCAGAGTAGCGGGGAGGACCACAGATACGCAGTATTTT; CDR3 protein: CATSRVAGRTTDTQYF
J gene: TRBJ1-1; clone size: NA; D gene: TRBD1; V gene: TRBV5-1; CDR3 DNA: TGCGCCAGCAGCTTGGTAGGACAGGGGAACACTGAAGCTTTCTTT; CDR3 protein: CASSLVGQGNTEAFF
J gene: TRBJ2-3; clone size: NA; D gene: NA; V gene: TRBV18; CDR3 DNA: TGTGCCAGCTCGCCCGACTCGGCCGATACGCAGTATTTT; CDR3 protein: CASSPDSADTQYF
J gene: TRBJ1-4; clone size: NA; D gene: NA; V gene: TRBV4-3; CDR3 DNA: TGCGCCAGCAGCCAAGATGATGGGGTTGATAATGAAAAACTGTTTTTT; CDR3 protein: CASSQDDGVDNEKLFF